This entry lists 32 T cell receptor beta chains sequenced from one sample in a study of CD8 T cells in ankylosing spondylitis. In TCRdb, the 5' RACE reads were re-called with MiXCR into one record per CDR3 protein. The sample consists of 200,000 to 300,000 distinct CDR3 sequences, more than 25% of them appearing once. Sequencing input: blood, either unsorted or a sorted T cell fraction (not recorded which). The receptors stem from a male donor with ankylosing spondylitis or in good health (not recorded which).

This rearrangement joins TRBV10-3 to TRBJ1-5; tentatively, D is TRBD1 (5 bases). This CDR3 contains 15 residues. V was shortened by 6 bases and J by 5 bases, with 17 bases between the two germline ends. CDR1 and CDR2 from the germline V gene are ENHRY and SYGVKD. The CDR3 sequence: CAISKGDSLHQPQHF. The CDR3 DNA reads TGTGCCATCAGCAAAGGGGACTCCTTACATCAGCCCCAGCATTTT.

The V call is TRBV10-3, the J call TRBJ2-5, with 8 positions matching TRBD2. V shed 10 bases, J shed 1 base, and the junction held 5 bases outside the gene matches. Germline CDR1 reads ENHRY; CDR2 reads SYGVKD. The CDR3 runs to 13 residues. In nucleotides, the CDR3 is TGTGCCACCCAGCGGGGGCGCCAAGAGACCCAGTACTTC. It codes for CATQRGRQETQYF.

The J gene is TRBJ2-2, the V gene TRBV4-1, with 7 positions matching TRBD2. V lost 1 base and J lost 5; bases outside the gene matches: 7. This CDR3 comprises 16 residues. The germline V gene has CDR1 MGHRA and CDR2 YSYEKL. DNA for the CDR3: TGCGCCAGCAGCCAAGTTCAGAGGGGAGGGACCGGGGAGCTGTTTTTT. Translated, it gives CASSQVQRGGTGELFF.

The J gene is TRBJ2-5, the V gene TRBV5-5; D remains ambiguous. From germline, CDR1 is SGHKS and CDR2 YYEKEE (reference sequence). The CDR3 is 13 residues long. Trimming took 4 bases from V and 0 from J, leaving 7 bases between them. The CDR3 DNA reads as TGTGCCAGCAGCCAGGCGTACCAAGAGACCCAGTACTTC. It encodes CASSQAYQETQYF.

This clonotype was observed a few times. The V and J genes are TRBV12-3 or TRBV12-4 and TRBJ2-5, with D unclear. The CDR3 has 13 amino acids. Trimming took 4 bases from V and 4 from J, leaving 10 bases between them. CDR3 amino acids: CASSSSSGETQYF. The DNA of the CDR3 is TGTGCCAGCAGTTCCTCTAGTGGAGAGACCCAGTACTTC.

This chain links TRBV25-1 with TRBJ2-5; 13 nucleotides line up with TRBD2. The junction had 4 bases not matched to a gene; V was cut back by 7 bases and J by 2 bases. Germline-derived CDR1 and CDR2 are MGHDK and SYGVNS. This CDR3 is 15 amino acids long. The CDR3 spells CASKLGLAGQETQYF. CDR3 in DNA: TGTGCCAGCAAATTGGGACTAGCGGGGCAAGAGACCCAGTACTTC.

This clonotype was recorded a few times. The chain uses TRBV20-1 and TRBJ1-1; 8 bases fit TRBD1. The CDR3 is made up of 18 amino acids. Looked up from germline, CDR1 is DFQATT and CDR2 is SNEGSKA (reference sequence). The V and J ends lost 5 bases and 4 bases, in that order; junction bases with no gene match: 21. The CDR3 bases are TGCAGTGCTCCCAGTCACTCCCACAGGGGGGCACTGGGCACTGAAGCTTTCTTT. It yields the protein CSAPSHSHRGALGTEAFF.

The V gene is TRBV7-9, the J gene TRBJ1-5; 7 bases are a match to TRBD1. CDR1 SEHNR and CDR2 FQNEAQ come from the germline V gene (reference sequence). Germline trimming cut 5 bases from V and 6 bases from J; bases unmatched to any gene: 16. The CDR3 extends over 17 amino acids. This CDR3 is CASSPWDSDTGAQPQHF. The DNA of the CDR3 is TGTGCCAGCAGCCCATGGGACAGCGATACAGGAGCTCAGCCCCAGCATTTT.

The CDR3 DNA reads as TGTGCCAGCAGTAAACTTGCAACTAATGAAAAACTGTTTTTT. It is translated as CASSKLATNEKLFF. The chain couples TRBV12-3 or TRBV12-4 to TRBJ1-4, with D hard to call. Trimming stripped 5 bases from V and 0 bases from J, with 7 bases between. The CDR3 loop spans 14 amino acids.

This clonotype was detected only a few times. The genes are TRBV15 and TRBJ1-1; D perhaps matches TRBD1 (6 bases). This CDR3 contains 16 residues. Between the trimmed V and J ends, which lost 2 bases and 1 base, there was a span of 14 bases. CDR1 is LNHNV and CDR2 is YYDKDF in the germline V gene (reference sequence). CDR3: CATSRSGGGANTEAFF. CDR3 DNA: TGTGCCACCAGCAGATCCGGCGGGGGGGCGAACACTGAAGCTTTCTTT. Together with reference TRBV15 and TRBJ1-1, the CDR3 gives the full variable domain: DAMVIQNPRYQVTQFGKPVTLSCSQTLNHNVMYWYQQKSSQAPKLLFHYYDKDFNNEADTPDNFQSRRPNTSFCFLDIRSPGLGDTAMYLCATSRSGGGANTEAFFGQGTRLTVV.

This clonotype has only a few counts. The chain recombines TRBV7-6 with TRBJ2-5, with D perhaps matching TRBD1 (5 bases). The CDR3 extends over 15 amino acids. V was cut by 0 bases and J by 5 bases, with 13 bases left in between. The germline gives CDR1 SGHVS, CDR2 FNYEAQ. The CDR3 DNA is TGTGCCAGCAGCTTAGCTACGCCCTCAGGGGAGACCCAGTACTTC. Protein sequence: CASSLATPSGETQYF.

This clonotype was counted many times. V and J are TRBV7-8 and TRBJ2-7; no definite D call. CDR3 length: 14 amino acids. The germline V gene has CDR1 SGHVS and CDR2 FQNEAQ. V was pared by 0 bases and J by 1 base, with 7 bases between. CDR3 residues: CASSLAGRSYEQYF. The CDR3 nucleotides are TGTGCCAGCAGCTTAGCTGGGCGGTCCTACGAGCAGTACTTC.

This clonotype came up a few times. The CDR3 nucleotides read TGTGCCAGCAGTTTTTCGGGCGGGGGATCCGGGGAGCTGTTTTTT. It translates to CASSFSGGGSGELFF. The chain carries TRBV12-3 or TRBV12-4 and TRBJ2-2; 7 bases match TRBD2. The CDR3 loop spans 15 amino acids. V was pared by 3 bases and J by 6 bases, with 7 bases of the junction left unmatched.

The rearrangement joins TRBV5-1 to TRBJ1-3; D gene uncertain. The V gene lost 0 bases and the J gene lost 0 bases, with 4 bases spanning the gap. This CDR3 comprises 14 residues. The V gene's germline CDR1 is SGHRS and CDR2 YFSETQ. The CDR3 DNA sequence: TGCGCCAGCAGCTTGGGTAACTCTGGAAACACCATATATTTT. Its protein is CASSLGNSGNTIYF.

V and J are TRBV12-3 or TRBV12-4 and TRBJ2-2, with D tentatively TRBD2 (5 bases). This CDR3 spans 13 amino acids. V lost 6 bases, J lost 6 bases, and 11 bases lay in between. The CDR3 reads CASSGSGAGELFF. The DNA of the CDR3 is TGTGCCAGCAGCGGATCCGGGGCCGGGGAGCTGTTTTTT.

This clonotype was found a few times. The gene calls are TRBV6-1 and TRBJ2-3, with 11 bases fitting TRBD2. Germline CDR1 MNHNS, CDR2 SASEGT. V dropped 6 bases and J dropped 4; count of bases not matched to a gene: 6. The CDR3 covers 15 residues. For the CDR3, the DNA is TGTGCCAGCAGAAAGGGACTAGCGGTATCAGATACGCAGTATTTT. Amino acids: CASRKGLAVSDTQYF.

This clonotype was counted only a few times. V and J are TRBV12-3 or TRBV12-4 and TRBJ2-1; D remains unclear. This CDR3 is 12 amino acids long. Trimming removed 2 bases at V and 6 bases at J, with 5 bases between. Written as DNA, the CDR3 is TGTGCCAGCAGTTTAACCACCAATGAGCAGTTCTTC. Translating it yields CASSLTTNEQFF.

This chain joins TRBV20-1 and TRBJ1-2, with 7 bases that match TRBD1. Per germline, CDR1 DFQATT and CDR2 SNEGSKA (reference sequence). The V and J ends lost 3 bases and 5 bases, in that order; junction bases with no gene match: 12. The CDR3 has 15 amino acids. DNA of the CDR3: TGCAGTGCTAGCCTAAACAGGGGAAAGGGGTATGGCTACACCTTC. Translating it yields CSASLNRGKGYGYTF.

This clonotype was found a few times. This chain connects TRBV9 to TRBJ1-4; D ambiguous. Between the trimmed V and J ends, which lost 3 bases and 0 bases, there was a span of 6 bases. The germline V gene encodes CDR1 SGDLS and CDR2 YYNGEE. The length of the CDR3 is 14 residues. DNA of the CDR3: TGTGCCAGCAGCGGTAGGGCAACTAATGAAAAACTGTTTTTT. This gives the protein CASSGRATNEKLFF.

J is TRBJ2-7 and V is TRBV20-1, with 7 bases lining up with TRBD1. The J segment lost 6 bases and the V segment lost 6 bases, leaving 20 bases of the junction unmatched. Germline V lookup: CDR1 DFQATT, CDR2 SNEGSKA (reference sequence). This CDR3 contains 16 residues. CDR3 bases: TGCAGTGCCCTCACCCCAGACAGGGTCAATGTATTCGAGCAGTACTTC. Translation: CSALTPDRVNVFEQYF.

The chain combines TRBV5-1 with TRBJ2-5, with no clear D. V gave up 2 bases and J gave up 5 bases, with 10 bases separating them. The CDR3 covers 13 residues. Germline lookup yields CDR1 SGHRS and CDR2 YFSETQ. The CDR3 reads CASSFPPEETQYF. The CDR3, as DNA: TGCGCCAGCAGCTTCCCGCCCGAGGAGACCCAGTACTTC.

This chain links TRBV29-1 with TRBJ1-1; TRBD1 aligns across 9 bases. V lost 5 bases and J lost 4; bases outside the gene matches: 2. The germline gives CDR1 SQVTM, CDR2 ANQGSEA. CDR3 length: 12 amino acids. In DNA form, the CDR3 reads TGCAGCGTTAACAGGGGGCCCACTGAAGCTTTCTTT. It encodes CSVNRGPTEAFF. Full variable domain (rest looked up from reference TRBV29-1 and TRBJ1-1): SAVISQKPSRDICQRGTSLTIQCQVDSQVTMMFWYRQQPGQSLTLIATANQGSEATYESGFVIDKFPISRPNLTFSTLTVSNMSPEDSSIYLCSVNRGPTEAFFGQGTRLTVV.

This clonotype was seen more than once but under ten times. The chain employs TRBV12-3 or TRBV12-4 and TRBJ2-2, with D possibly matching TRBD2 (7 bases). The CDR3 is 17 amino acids. Trimming took 3 bases from V and 6 from J, leaving 20 bases between them. CDR3 sequence reads: CASSLGGGQSGSGELFF. The CDR3 DNA reads as TGTGCCAGCAGTTTGGGAGGGGGGCAGTCCGGATCCGGGGAGCTGTTTTTT.

V usage is TRBV27 and J usage is TRBJ1-1; D may be TRBD1 (5 bases). This CDR3 region has 14 residues. In germline, CDR1 is MNHEY, CDR2 SMNVEV (reference sequence). Trimming left V 3 bases short and J 3 bases short, with 11 bases between. The CDR3 nucleotides are TGTGCCAGCAGTTTCCGGGGGAGTTACACTGAAGCTTTCTTT. This gives the protein CASSFRGSYTEAFF.

This clonotype was found a few times. V is TRBV20-1 and J is TRBJ2-7; D uncertain. The CDR3 is made up of 14 amino acids. Trimming shortened V by 3 bases and J by 2 bases, and 14 bases separated the two germline ends. From germline, CDR1 is DFQATT and CDR2 SNEGSKA (reference sequence). The CDR3 reads CSASSEQIPYEQYF. Written as DNA, the CDR3 is TGCAGTGCTAGTAGTGAACAGATACCCTACGAGCAGTACTTC.

This clonotype was counted only a few times. The J gene is TRBJ1-2, the V gene TRBV20-1, with TRBD1 matching 8 bases. The CDR3 runs to 15 residues. Germline CDR1 reads DFQATT; CDR2 reads SNEGSKA (reference sequence). V lost 0 bases to trimming and J lost 4 bases; unmatched junction nucleotides: 7. The CDR3 DNA reads TGCAGTGCTAGAGAGGGCAGGGGGCAGATCTATGGCTACACCTTC. Its protein product is CSAREGRGQIYGYTF.

This clonotype was recorded many times. V gene TRBV20-1 combines with J gene TRBJ2-3, with D possibly matching TRBD2 (6 bases). The CDR3 covers 15 residues. The germline V gene has CDR1 DFQATT and CDR2 SNEGSKA (reference sequence). The V end was cut by 5 bases, the J end by 3 bases, with 18 bases between. The CDR3 sequence: CSARDSRQGTDTQYF. DNA of the CDR3: TGCAGTGCTCGGGACTCCCGGCAGGGAACAGATACGCAGTATTTT.

This clonotype was picked up a small number of times. The chain uses TRBV6-1 and TRBJ2-7; 9 bases fit TRBD1. The V gene end was trimmed by 1 base and the J gene end by 5 bases; junction bases not matched to a gene: 9. The CDR3 is made up of 16 amino acids. CDR1 MNHNS and CDR2 SASEGT come from the germline V gene. CDR3 region: CASSEEGTGIFHEQYF. Written as DNA, the CDR3 is TGTGCCAGCAGTGAAGAAGGGACAGGGATCTTCCACGAGCAGTACTTC.

The chain recombines TRBV6-1 with TRBJ2-7, with D possibly being TRBD1 or TRBD2 (6 bases each). V shed 8 bases and J shed 4 bases, with 15 bases lying between them. The length of the CDR3 is 13 residues. Germline CDR1 reads MNHNS; CDR2 reads SASEGT. CDR3 residues: CASRIQGRYEQYF. In DNA form, the CDR3 reads TGTGCCAGCCGTATCCAGGGGAGGTACGAGCAGTACTTC.

The CDR3 DNA sequence: TGCAGTGCCCCCCGTGTCGAGGGGGCCGGCGAGCACACTGAAGCTTTCTTT. Protein: CSAPRVEGAGEHTEAFF. This chain uses TRBV20-1 with TRBJ1-1, with 7 bases identical to TRBD1. Germline assignment: CDR1 DFQATT and CDR2 SNEGSKA (reference sequence). The junction had 19 bases not matched to a gene; V was cut back by 6 bases and J by 3 bases. The CDR3 sequence is 17 residues long.

This clonotype was seen a handful of times. The rearrangement links TRBV21-1 to TRBJ2-5; TRBD1 was called by the table and not checked on the DNA. TRBV21-1 is given as a pseudogene. The CDR3 spans 16 residues. The CDR3 is CASSDRDRGYQETQYF. For the CDR3, the DNA is TGTGCCAGCAGCGACCGGGACAGGGGTTATCAAGAGACCCAGTACTTC.

J is TRBJ2-7 and V is TRBV28; 10 bases align to TRBD2. In germline, CDR1 is MDHEN, CDR2 SYDVKM. V lost 7 bases to trimming and J lost 3 bases; unmatched junction nucleotides: 12. This CDR3 spans 16 amino acids. In DNA, the CDR3 is TGTGCCAGCATGCTTCTCTCTAGCGGGGGACTCTACGAGCAGTACTTC. This gives the protein CASMLLSSGGLYEQYF.